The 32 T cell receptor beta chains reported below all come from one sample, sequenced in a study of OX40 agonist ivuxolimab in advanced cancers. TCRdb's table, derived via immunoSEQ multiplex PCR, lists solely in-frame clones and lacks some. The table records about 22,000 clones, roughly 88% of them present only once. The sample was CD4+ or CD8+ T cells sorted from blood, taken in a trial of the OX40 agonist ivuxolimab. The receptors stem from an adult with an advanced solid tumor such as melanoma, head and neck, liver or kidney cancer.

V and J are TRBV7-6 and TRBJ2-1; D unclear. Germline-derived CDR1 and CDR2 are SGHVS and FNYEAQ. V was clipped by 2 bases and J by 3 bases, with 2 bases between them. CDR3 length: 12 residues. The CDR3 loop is CASSLNYNEQFF. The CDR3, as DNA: TGTGCCAGCAGCTTAAACTACAATGAGCAGTTCTTC.

This CDR3 reads CASSIGQGPNQPQHF. CDR3 nucleotides: TGTGCCAGTAGTATCGGGCAGGGGCCCAATCAGCCCCAGCATTTT. J is TRBJ1-5 and V is TRBV19; TRBD1 is a possible D gene (6 bases). The CDR3 sequence is 15 residues long. The germline V and J ends were trimmed by 3 bases and 3 bases, with 12 bases remaining between them. Germline CDR1 LNHDA, CDR2 SQIVND (reference sequence).

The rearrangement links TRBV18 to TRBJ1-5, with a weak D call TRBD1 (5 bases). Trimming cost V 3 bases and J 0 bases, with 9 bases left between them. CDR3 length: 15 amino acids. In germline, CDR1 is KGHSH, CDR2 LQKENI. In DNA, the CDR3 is TGTGCCAGCTCACCTGACAGTTATAGCAATCAGCCCCAGCATTTT. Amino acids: CASSPDSYSNQPQHF. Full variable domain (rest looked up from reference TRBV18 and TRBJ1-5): NAGVMQNPRHLVRRRGQEARLRCSPMKGHSHVYWYRQLPEEGLKFMVYLQKENIIDESGMPKERFSAEFPKEGPSILRIQQVVRGDSAAYFCASSPDSYSNQPQHFGDGTRLSIL.

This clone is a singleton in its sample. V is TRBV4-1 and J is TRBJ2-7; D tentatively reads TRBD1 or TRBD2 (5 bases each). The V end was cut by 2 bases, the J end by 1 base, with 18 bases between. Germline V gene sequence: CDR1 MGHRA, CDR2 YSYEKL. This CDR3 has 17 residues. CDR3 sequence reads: CASSQISSGTDSYEQYF. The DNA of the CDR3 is TGCGCCAGCAGCCAAATCTCCTCCGGGACGGATTCCTACGAGCAGTACTTC.

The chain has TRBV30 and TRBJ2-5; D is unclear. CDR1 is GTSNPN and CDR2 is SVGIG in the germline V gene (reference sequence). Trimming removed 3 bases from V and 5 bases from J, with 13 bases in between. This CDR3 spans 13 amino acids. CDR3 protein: CAWREAGYETQYF. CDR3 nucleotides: TGTGCCTGGAGAGAGGCAGGCTACGAGACCCAGTACTTC.

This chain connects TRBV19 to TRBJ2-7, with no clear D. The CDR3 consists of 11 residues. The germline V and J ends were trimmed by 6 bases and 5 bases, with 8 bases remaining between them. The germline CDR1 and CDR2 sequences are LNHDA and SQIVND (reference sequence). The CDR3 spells CASSDRHEQYF. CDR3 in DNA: TGTGCCAGTAGCGACCGTCACGAGCAGTACTTC. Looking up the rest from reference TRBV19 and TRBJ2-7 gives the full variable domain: DGGITQSPKYLFRKEGQNVTLSCEQNLNHDAMYWYRQDPGQGLRLIYYSQIVNDFQKGDIAEGYSVSREKKESFPLTVTSAQKNPTAFYLCASSDRHEQYFGPGTRLTVT.

CDR3 DNA: TGTGCCAGCCGCGTGGGACGTTCCTCCTACAATGAGCAGTTCTTC. It codes for CASRVGRSSYNEQFF. J is TRBJ2-1 and V is TRBV6-1, with D perhaps being TRBD1 or TRBD2 (5 bases each). Per germline, CDR1 MNHNS and CDR2 SASEGT. V was clipped by 8 bases and J by 0 bases, with 14 bases between them. This CDR3 is 15 amino acids long.

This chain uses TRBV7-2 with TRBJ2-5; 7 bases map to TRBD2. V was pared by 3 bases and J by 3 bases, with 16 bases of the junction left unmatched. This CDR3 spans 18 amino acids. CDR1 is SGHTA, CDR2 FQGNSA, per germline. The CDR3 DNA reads TGTGCCAGCAGCTTGGGCCATGAGGTGGGAGGGGAAAAAGAGACCCAGTACTTC. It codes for CASSLGHEVGGEKETQYF.

The CDR3 coding sequence is TGTGCCAGCAGTTTCGGGACAGGGGGAGAGACCCAGTACTTC. Translated, it gives CASSFGTGGETQYF. V and J are TRBV11-2 and TRBJ2-5; 11 bases align to TRBD1. Germline V CDR1 and CDR2: SGHAT, FQNNGV. The junction had 4 bases not matched to a gene; V was cut back by 6 bases and J by 4 bases. The CDR3 runs to 14 residues.

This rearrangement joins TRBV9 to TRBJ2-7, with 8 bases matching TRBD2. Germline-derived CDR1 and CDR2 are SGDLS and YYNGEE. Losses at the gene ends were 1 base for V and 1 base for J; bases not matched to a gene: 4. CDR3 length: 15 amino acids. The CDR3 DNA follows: TGTGCCAGCAGCGTATCGGGAGGGGGATCCTACGAGCAGTACTTC. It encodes CASSVSGGGSYEQYF.

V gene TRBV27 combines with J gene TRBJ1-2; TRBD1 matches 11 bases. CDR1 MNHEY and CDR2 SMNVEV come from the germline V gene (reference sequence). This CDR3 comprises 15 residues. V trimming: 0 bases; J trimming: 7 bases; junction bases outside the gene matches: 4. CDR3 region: CASSLSGQGAGGYTF. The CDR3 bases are TGTGCCAGCAGTTTATCCGGACAGGGGGCGGGTGGCTACACCTTC.

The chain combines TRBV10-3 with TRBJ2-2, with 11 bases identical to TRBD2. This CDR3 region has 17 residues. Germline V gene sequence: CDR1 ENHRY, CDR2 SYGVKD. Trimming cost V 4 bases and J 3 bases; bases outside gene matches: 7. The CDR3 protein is CAISGGVSGRDTGELFF. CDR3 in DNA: TGTGCCATCAGTGGAGGGGTTAGCGGGAGGGACACCGGGGAGCTGTTTTTT.

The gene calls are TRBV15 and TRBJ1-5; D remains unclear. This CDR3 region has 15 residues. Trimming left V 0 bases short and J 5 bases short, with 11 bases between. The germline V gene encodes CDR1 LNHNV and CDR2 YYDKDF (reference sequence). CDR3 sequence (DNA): TGTGCCACCAGCAGAGATGGGGTCCGGGATCAGCCCCAGCATTTT. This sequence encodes CATSRDGVRDQPQHF.

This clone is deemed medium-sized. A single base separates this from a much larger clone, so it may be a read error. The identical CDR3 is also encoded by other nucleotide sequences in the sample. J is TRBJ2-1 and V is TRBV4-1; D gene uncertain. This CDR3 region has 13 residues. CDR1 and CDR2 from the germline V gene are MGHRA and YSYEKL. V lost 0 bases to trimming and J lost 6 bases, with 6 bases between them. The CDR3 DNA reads TGCGCCAGCAGCCAAGATTATCTCAATGAGCAGTTCTTC. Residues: CASSQDYLNEQFF.

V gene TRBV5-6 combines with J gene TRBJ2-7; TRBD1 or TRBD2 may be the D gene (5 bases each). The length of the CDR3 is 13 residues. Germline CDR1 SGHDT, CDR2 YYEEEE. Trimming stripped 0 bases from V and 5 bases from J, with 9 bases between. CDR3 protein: CASSLGGSDEQYF. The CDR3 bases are TGTGCCAGCAGCTTGGGGGGGTCCGACGAGCAGTACTTC.

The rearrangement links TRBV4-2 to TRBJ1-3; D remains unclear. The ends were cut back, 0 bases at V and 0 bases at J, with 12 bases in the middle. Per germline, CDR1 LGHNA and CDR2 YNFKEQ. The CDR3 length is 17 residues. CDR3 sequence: CASSQESLGYSGNTIYF. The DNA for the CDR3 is TGTGCCAGCAGCCAAGAATCACTCGGGTACTCTGGAAACACCATATATTTT.

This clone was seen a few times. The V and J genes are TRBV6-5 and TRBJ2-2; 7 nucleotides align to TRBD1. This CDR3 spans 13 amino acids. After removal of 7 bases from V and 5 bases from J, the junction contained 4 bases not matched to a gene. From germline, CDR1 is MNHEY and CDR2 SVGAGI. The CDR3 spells CASTAQGTGELFF. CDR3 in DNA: TGTGCCAGCACTGCACAGGGGACCGGGGAGCTGTTTTTT.

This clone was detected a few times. This CDR3 is CASSPPTPVLSYNEQFF. The DNA for the CDR3 is TGTGCCAGCAGCCCCCCGACCCCGGTTTTGTCCTACAATGAGCAGTTCTTC. The chain is built from TRBV13 and TRBJ2-1; D gene uncertain. The ends were cut back, 5 bases at V and 1 base at J, with 18 bases in the middle. CDR3 length: 17 amino acids. Germline loops: CDR1 PRHDT, CDR2 FYEKMQ (reference sequence).

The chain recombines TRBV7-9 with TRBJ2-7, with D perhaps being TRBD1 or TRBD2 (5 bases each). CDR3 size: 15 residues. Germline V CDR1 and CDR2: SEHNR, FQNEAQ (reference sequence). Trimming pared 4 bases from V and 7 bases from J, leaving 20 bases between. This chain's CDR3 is CASSSPGALGWEQYF. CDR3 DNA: TGTGCCAGCAGCTCCCCCGGGGCTTTGGGTTGGGAGCAGTACTTC.

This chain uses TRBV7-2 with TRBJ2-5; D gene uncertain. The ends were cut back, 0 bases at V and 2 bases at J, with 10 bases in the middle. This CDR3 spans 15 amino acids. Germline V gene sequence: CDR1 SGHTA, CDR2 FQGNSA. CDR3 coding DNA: TGTGCCAGCAGCTTAGCGTTGGGCATACAAGAGACCCAGTACTTC. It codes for CASSLALGIQETQYF.

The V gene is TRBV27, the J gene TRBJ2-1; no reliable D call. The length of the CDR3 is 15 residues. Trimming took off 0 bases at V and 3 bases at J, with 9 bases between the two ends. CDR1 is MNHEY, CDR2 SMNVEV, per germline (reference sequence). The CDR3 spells CASSLSPRVYNEQFF. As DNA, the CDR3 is TGTGCCAGCAGTTTATCGCCTAGGGTCTACAATGAGCAGTTCTTC.

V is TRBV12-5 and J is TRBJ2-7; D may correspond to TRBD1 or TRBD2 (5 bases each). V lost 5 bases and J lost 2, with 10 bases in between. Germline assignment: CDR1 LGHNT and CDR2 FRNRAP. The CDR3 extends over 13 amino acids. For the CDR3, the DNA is TGTGCTAGTGGTGGGGGTTTCACCTACGAGCAGTACTTC. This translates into CASGGGFTYEQYF.

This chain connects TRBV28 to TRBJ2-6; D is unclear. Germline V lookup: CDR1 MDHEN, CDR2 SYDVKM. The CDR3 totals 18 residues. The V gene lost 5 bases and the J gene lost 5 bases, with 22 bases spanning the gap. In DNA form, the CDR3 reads TGTGCCAGCAGTCTTACAATCCTTGACACAAAGCGGGCCAACGTCCTGACTTTC. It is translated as CASSLTILDTKRANVLTF.

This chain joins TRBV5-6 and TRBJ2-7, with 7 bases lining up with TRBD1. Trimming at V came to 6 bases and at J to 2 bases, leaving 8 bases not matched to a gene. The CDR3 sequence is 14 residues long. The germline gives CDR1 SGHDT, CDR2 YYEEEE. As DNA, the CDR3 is TGTGCCAGCACCGACGACAGGGACGCCTACGAGCAGTACTTC. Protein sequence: CASTDDRDAYEQYF.

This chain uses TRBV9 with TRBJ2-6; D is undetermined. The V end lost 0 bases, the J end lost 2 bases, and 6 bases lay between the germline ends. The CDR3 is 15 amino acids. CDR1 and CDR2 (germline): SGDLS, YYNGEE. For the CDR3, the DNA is TGTGCCAGCAGCGTAGGAGGTCCTGGGGCCAACGTCCTGACTTTC. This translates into CASSVGGPGANVLTF.

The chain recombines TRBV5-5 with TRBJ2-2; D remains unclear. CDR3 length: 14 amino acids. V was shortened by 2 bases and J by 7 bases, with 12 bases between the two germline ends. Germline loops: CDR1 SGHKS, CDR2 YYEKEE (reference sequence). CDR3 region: CASSLLGSIGELFF. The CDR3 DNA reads TGTGCCAGCAGCTTACTGGGAAGCATCGGGGAGCTGTTTTTT.

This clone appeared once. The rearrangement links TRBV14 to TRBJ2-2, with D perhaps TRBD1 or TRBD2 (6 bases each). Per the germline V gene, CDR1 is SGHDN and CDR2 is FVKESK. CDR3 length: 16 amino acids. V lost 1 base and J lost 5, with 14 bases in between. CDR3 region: CASSQASGALTGELFF. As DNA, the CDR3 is TGTGCCAGCAGCCAAGCCTCGGGGGCGCTTACCGGGGAGCTGTTTTTT.

In nucleotides, the CDR3 is TGTGCCAGCAGCTTAGCTTTCAACTACTACGAGCAGTACTTC. Its protein is CASSLAFNYYEQYF. The chain employs TRBV7-9 and TRBJ2-7; D unresolved. V lost 0 bases, J lost 3 bases, and 9 bases lay in between. This CDR3 is built from 14 residues. Germline CDR1 reads SEHNR; CDR2 reads FQNEAQ (reference sequence).

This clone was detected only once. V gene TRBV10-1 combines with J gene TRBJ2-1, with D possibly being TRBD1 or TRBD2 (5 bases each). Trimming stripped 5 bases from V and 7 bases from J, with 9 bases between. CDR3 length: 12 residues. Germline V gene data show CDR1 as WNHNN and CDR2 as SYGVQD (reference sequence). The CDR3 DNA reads TGCGCCAGCAGTCGGGACCCTAATGAGCAGTTCTTC. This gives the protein CASSRDPNEQFF.

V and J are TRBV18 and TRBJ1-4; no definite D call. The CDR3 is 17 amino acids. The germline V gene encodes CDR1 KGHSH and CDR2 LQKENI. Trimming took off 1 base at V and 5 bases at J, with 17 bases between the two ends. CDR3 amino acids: CASSPLLVERQNEKLFF. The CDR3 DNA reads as TGTGCCAGCTCACCACTTTTGGTGGAAAGGCAAAATGAAAAACTGTTTTTT.

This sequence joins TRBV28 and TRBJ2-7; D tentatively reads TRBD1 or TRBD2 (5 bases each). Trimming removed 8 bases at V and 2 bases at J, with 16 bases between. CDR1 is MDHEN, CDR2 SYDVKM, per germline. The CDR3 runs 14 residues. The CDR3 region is CASLGGGGTYEQYF. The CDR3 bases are TGTGCCAGCCTTGGAGGTGGGGGAACCTACGAGCAGTACTTC.

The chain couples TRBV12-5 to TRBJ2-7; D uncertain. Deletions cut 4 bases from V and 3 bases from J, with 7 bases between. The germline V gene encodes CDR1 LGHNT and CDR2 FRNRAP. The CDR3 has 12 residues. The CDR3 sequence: CASGSIYYEQYF. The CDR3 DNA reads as TGTGCTAGTGGTTCAATTTACTACGAGCAGTACTTC.